A single T cell receptor (beta chain) is shown here with its context. Its antigen is currently unknown. These data come from a study of blood T cells in healthy people across ages. Notes on the study in general: Researchers judged that diversity estimates from one million T cells fell short of true values.

Next came a second PCR, run for about 6 to 11 cycles, which used a sample-barcoded 5' primer along with a J-beta primer mix. Each cDNA molecule, via a template-switch adaptor with 12 random nucleotides, was tagged. MiXCR, run by TCRdb on the 5' RACE reads, gives a single entry per CDR3 protein. Counted here are 780,000 or so distinct CDR3 sequences, about 56% occurring once; the ten biggest clones make up 20% to 30%. The ends were cut back, 5 bases at V and 4 bases at J, with 14 bases in the middle. Germline CDR1 and CDR2: MNHEY and SMNVEV (reference sequence). The CDR3 contains 14 residues. The sequence came from a man aged 35 to 55 in good health. Material: blood. The chain joins TRBV27 to TRBJ1-1; the D gene is possibly TRBD1 (6 bases). The CDR3 DNA reads TGTGCCAGCAGTGACGAAATACAGGGCACTGAAGCTTTCTTT. Translated, it gives CASSDEIQGTEAFF.